Presented here are 7 T cell receptor beta chains from one specimen sequenced in a study of metastatic and nonmetastatic thyroid tumors. Thyroid surgery had not been preceded by any treatment in any patient. Through MiXCR, TCRdb re-clonotyped the PCR reads. In the table there are 17,000 or so clones, around 25% of which are singletons. Sequenced sample: adjacent normal tissue. The source is a female donor with papillary thyroid cancer or a benign thyroid nodule (not recorded which). Some clones in this sample may be carry-over from other donors' samples.

This clone was observed a few times. The rearrangement links TRBV7-9 to TRBJ1-2; 10 positions match TRBD1. Germline trimming cut 4 bases from V and 3 bases from J; bases unmatched to any gene: 5. The length of the CDR3 is 15 residues. Germline V gene lookup returns CDR1 SEHNR and CDR2 FQNEAQ (reference sequence). The CDR3 sequence is CASSWRQGADYGYTF. The CDR3 bases are TGTGCCAGCAGCTGGCGACAGGGGGCAGACTATGGCTACACCTTC.

This clone has at least ten counts. This may be a read error: a much more frequent sequence differs by one nucleotide. Other nucleotide sequences from this sample produce the same CDR3. The rearrangement uses TRBV7-2 and TRBJ2-5; 8 nucleotides line up with TRBD2. In germline, CDR1 is SGHTA, CDR2 FQGNSA. The CDR3 runs 17 residues. CDR3 sequence: CVSSYNIPSGSGETQYF. The DNA of the CDR3 is TGTGTCAGCAGCTATAATATTCCCAGCGGGAGTGGGGAGACCCAGTACTTC.

The chain uses TRBV3-1 and TRBJ2-7; D gene ambiguous. The CDR3 is 14 residues long. Germline-derived CDR1 and CDR2 are LGHDT and YNNKEL (reference sequence). Trimming took off 4 bases at V and 3 bases at J, with 13 bases between the two ends. CDR3 sequence reads: CASSPSPKDYEQYF. The DNA for the CDR3 is TGTGCCAGCAGCCCGTCACCGAAGGACTACGAGCAGTACTTC.

With respect to this clone: One end of the junction fails to match germline, which may point to a read error. V and J are TRBV6-6 and TRBJ1-4, with D maybe TRBD1 (5 bases). CDR1 is MNHNY, CDR2 SVGAGI, per germline (reference sequence). The CDR3 is 14 amino acids. Here the CDR3 reads CASSYDGAKEKLFF. DNA of the CDR3: TGTGCCAGCAGTTACGACGGGGCTAAGGAAAAACTGTTTTTT.

This clone turned up a few times. A clone one base away is much larger, so this may be a read error. The gene calls are TRBV6-1 and TRBJ2-7, with D tentatively TRBD2 (6 bases). With 6 bases removed from V and 5 bases from J, the gap between germline ends came to 14 bases. Germline values: CDR1 MNHNS, CDR2 SASEGT. CDR3 length equals 13 residues. DNA for the CDR3: TGTGCCAGCAGGGAGTGGGACTGGGACGAGCAGTACTTC. It yields the protein CASREWDWDEQYF.

This clone was detected many times. The chain couples TRBV7-8 to TRBJ2-7; 10 bases are a match to TRBD2. Losses at the gene ends were 3 bases for V and 4 bases for J; bases not matched to a gene: 9. Germline CDR1 is SGHVS and CDR2 is FQNEAQ. The CDR3 runs to 16 residues. In DNA form, the CDR3 reads TGTGCCAGCAGCTTTCTAGCGGGAGAAGCCTCATACGAGCAGTACTTC. Amino acid sequence: CASSFLAGEASYEQYF.

This clone was seen a few times. The gene calls are TRBV6-5 and TRBJ1-1; D call uncertain. V was pared by 5 bases and J by 5 bases, with 18 bases between. Germline V gene lookup returns CDR1 MNHEY and CDR2 SVGAGI. The CDR3 contains 15 residues. The DNA of the CDR3 is TGTGCCAGCAGTCACCGGCACACCCTTAGGACTGAAGCTTTCTTT. Translated, it gives CASSHRHTLRTEAFF.